These 2 T cell receptor beta chains came from one sample sequenced in a study of T cells after yellow fever vaccination. TCRdb called the 5' RACE reads again in MiXCR, with one record for every CDR3 protein. The sample holds around 310,000 distinct CDR3 sequences; over 3.5% are singletons and the top ten take approximately 20%. Source: PBMCs, taken 15 days after the yellow fever booster vaccination. Every receptor here comes from a man younger than 35 who received the YFV17D yellow fever vaccine.

This clonotype was observed many times. J is TRBJ2-4 and V is TRBV9, with 8 nucleotides matching TRBD1. This CDR3 is built from 13 residues. V lost 3 bases, J lost 7 bases, and 3 bases stayed unmatched. CDR1 is SGDLS and CDR2 is YYNGEE in the germline V gene. CDR3 protein: CASSARGLNIQYF. The CDR3 DNA reads as TGTGCCAGCAGCGCCAGGGGGCTGAACATTCAGTACTTC.

There are many counts of this clonotype. The chain carries TRBV7-6 and TRBJ2-5, with 10 bases identical to TRBD2. The germline V gene has CDR1 SGHVS and CDR2 FNYEAQ. With V trimmed by 7 bases and J by 5 bases, 10 bases remained unmatched. The CDR3 is 15 residues long. The CDR3 coding sequence is TGTGCCAGCAACGAAGCGGGGGGGCCTTGGGAGACCCAGTACTTC. Amino acids: CASNEAGGPWETQYF.